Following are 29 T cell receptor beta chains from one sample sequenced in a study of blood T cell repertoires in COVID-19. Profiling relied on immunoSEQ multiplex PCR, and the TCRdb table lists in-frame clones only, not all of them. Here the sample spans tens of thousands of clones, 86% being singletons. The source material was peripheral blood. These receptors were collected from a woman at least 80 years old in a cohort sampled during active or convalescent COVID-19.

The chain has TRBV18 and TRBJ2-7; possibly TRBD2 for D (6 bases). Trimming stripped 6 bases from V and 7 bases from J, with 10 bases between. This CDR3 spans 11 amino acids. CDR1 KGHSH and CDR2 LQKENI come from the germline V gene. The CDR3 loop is CASSSGGEQYV. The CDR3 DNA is TGTGCCAGCTCGTCCGGAGGGGAGCAGTACGTC.

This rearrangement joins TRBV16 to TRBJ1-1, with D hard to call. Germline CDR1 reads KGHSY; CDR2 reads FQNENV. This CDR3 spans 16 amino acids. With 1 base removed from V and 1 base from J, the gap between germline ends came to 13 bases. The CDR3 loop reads CASSQLAGSQNTEAFF. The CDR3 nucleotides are TGTGCCAGCAGCCAATTGGCGGGCAGCCAGAACACTGAAGCTTTCTTT.

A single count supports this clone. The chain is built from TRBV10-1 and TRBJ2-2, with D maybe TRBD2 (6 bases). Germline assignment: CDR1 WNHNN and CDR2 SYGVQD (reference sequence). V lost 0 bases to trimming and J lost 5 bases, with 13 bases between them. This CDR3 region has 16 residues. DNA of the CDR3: TGCGCCAGCAGTGAGTCGAGGAGGGGATTGACCGGGGAGCTGTTTTTT. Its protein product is CASSESRRGLTGELFF.

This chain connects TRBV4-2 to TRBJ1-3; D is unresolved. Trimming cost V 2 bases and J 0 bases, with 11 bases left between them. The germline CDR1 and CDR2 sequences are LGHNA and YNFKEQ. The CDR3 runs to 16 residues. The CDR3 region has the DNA TGTGCCAGCAGCCAACATGACACGGACTCTGGAAACACCATATATTTT. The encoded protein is CASSQHDTDSGNTIYF.

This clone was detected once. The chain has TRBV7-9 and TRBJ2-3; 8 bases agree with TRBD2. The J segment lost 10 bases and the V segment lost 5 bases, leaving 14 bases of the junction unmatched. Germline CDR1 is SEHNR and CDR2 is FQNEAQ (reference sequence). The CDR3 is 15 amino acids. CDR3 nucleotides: TGTGCCAGCAGCCCAGGTAGCGGGACACGGCGTGCGCAGTATTTT. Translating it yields CASSPGSGTRRAQYF.

CDR3 sequence: CATTQSGGVSYEQYF. In nucleotides, the CDR3 is TGTGCCACCACTCAGAGCGGTGGGGTCTCCTACGAGCAGTACTTC. The chain recombines TRBV11-2 with TRBJ2-7; the D gene is possibly TRBD2 (5 bases). The ends were cut back, 10 bases at V and 0 bases at J, with 19 bases in the middle. CDR3 length equals 15 residues. Germline CDR1 is SGHAT and CDR2 is FQNNGV.

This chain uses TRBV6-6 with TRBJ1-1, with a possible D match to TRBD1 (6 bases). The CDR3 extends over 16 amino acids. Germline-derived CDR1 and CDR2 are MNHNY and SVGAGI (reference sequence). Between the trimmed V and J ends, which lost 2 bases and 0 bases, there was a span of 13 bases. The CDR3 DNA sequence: TGTGCCAGCAGTTACGGGCAGGGGTTATTGAACACTGAAGCTTTCTTT. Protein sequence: CASSYGQGLLNTEAFF.

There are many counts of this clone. The CDR3 loop reads CASSQRGSSYEQYV. In nucleotides, the CDR3 is TGTGCCAGCAGCCAGCGGGGGAGCTCCTACGAGCAGTACGTC. J is TRBJ2-7 and V is TRBV6-5; TRBD2 aligns across 8 bases. CDR3 length equals 14 residues. V dropped 6 bases and J dropped 0; count of bases not matched to a gene: 4. CDR1 is MNHEY, CDR2 SVGAGI, per germline.

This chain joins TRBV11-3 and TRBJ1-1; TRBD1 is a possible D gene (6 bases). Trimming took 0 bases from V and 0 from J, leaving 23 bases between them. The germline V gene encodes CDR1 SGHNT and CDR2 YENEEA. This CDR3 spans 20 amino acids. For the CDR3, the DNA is TGTGCCAGCAGCTTAGACTATTATAGGGGGGGACTTGGTGTGAACACTGAAGCTTTCTTT. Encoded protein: CASSLDYYRGGLGVNTEAFF.

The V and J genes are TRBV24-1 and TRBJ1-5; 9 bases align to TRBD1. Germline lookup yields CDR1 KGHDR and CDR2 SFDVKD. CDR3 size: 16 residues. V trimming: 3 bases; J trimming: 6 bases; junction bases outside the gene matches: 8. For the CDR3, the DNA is TGTGCCACCAGTGATACGGGACAGGGAATCTTTCAGCCCCAGCATTTT. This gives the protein CATSDTGQGIFQPQHF.

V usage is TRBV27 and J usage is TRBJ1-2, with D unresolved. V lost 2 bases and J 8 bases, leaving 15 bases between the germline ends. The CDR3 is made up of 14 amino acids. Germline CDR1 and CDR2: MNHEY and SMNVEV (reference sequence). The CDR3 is CASSLAGEVGGYTF. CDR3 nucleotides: TGTGCCAGCAGTTTAGCCGGTGAGGTTGGGGGCTACACCTTC.

The CDR3 sequence is CASSLAGTGDEKLFF. The CDR3 region has the DNA TGCGCCAGCAGCTTGGCCGGGACGGGGGATGAAAAACTGTTTTTT. This sequence joins TRBV5-1 and TRBJ1-4, with D maybe TRBD1 (5 bases). The V gene lost 0 bases and the J gene lost 6 bases, with 12 bases spanning the gap. This CDR3 is built from 15 residues. Per germline, CDR1 SGHRS and CDR2 YFSETQ.

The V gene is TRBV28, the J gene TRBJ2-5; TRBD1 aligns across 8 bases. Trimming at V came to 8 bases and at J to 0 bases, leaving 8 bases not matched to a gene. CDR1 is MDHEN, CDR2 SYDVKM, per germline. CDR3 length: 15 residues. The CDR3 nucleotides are TGTGCCAGCCACCTGGGGACAGGTTACCAAGAGACCCAGTACTTC. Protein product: CASHLGTGYQETQYF. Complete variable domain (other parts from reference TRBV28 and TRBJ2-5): DVKVTQSSRYLVKRTGEKVFLECVQDMDHENMFWYRQDPGLGLRLIYFSYDVKMKEKGDIPEGYSVSREKKERFSLILESASTNQTSMYLCASHLGTGYQETQYFGPGTRLLVL.

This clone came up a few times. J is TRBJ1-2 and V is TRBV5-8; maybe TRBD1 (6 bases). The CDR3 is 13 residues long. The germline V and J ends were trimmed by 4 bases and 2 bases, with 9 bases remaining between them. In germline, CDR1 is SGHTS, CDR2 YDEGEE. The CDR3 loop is CASSPGHNYGYTF. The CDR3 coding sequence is TGTGCCAGCAGCCCGGGACACAACTATGGCTACACCTTC. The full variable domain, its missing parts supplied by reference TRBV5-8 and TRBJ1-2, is EAGVTQSPTHLIKTRGQQATLRCSPISGHTSVYWYQQALGLGLQFLLWYDEGEERNRGNFPPRFSGRQFPNYSSELNVNALELEDSALYLCASSPGHNYGYTFGSGTRLTVV.

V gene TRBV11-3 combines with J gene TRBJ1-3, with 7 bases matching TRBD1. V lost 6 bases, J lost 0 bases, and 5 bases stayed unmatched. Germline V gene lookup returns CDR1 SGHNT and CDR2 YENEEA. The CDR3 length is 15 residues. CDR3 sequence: CASSRQGLSGNTIYF. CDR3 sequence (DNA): TGTGCCAGCAGTAGACAGGGCCTCTCTGGAAACACCATATATTTT.

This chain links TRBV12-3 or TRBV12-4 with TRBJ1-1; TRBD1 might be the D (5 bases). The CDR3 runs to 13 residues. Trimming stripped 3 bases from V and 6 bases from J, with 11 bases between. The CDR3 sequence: CASSFSGGAEAFF. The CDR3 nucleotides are TGTGCCAGCAGTTTTAGTGGGGGGGCTGAAGCTTTCTTT.

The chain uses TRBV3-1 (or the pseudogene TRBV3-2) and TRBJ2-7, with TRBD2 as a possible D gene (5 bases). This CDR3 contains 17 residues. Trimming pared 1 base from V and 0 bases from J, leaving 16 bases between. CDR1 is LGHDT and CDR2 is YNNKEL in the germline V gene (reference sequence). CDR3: CASSQGGVAISSYEQYF. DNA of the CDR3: TGTGCCAGCAGCCAAGGTGGGGTAGCGATAAGCTCCTACGAGCAGTACTTC.

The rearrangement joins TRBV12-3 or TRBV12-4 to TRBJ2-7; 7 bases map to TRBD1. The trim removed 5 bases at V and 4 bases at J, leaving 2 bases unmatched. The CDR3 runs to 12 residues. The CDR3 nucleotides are TGTGCCAGCAGTCGACAGGGTTACGAGCAGTACGTC. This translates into CASSRQGYEQYV.

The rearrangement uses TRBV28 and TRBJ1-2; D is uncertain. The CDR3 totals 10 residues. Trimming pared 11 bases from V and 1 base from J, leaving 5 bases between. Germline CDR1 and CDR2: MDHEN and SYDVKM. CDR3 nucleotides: TGTGCCGTTAATAACTATGGCTACACCTTC. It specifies CAVNNYGYTF.

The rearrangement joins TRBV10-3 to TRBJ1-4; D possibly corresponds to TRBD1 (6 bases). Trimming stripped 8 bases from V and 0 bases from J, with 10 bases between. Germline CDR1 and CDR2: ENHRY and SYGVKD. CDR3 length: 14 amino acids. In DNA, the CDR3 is TGTGCCATCGGACAGAGTACAACTAATGAAAAACTGTTTTTT. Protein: CAIGQSTTNEKLFF.

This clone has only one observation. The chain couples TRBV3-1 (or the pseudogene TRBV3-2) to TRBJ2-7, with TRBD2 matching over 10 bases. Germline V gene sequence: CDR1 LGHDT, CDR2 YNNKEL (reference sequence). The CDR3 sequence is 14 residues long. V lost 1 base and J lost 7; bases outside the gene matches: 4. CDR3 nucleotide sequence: TGTGCCAGCAGCCAAGGGCTAGCGGGAGTTGAGCAGTACTTC. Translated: CASSQGLAGVEQYF.

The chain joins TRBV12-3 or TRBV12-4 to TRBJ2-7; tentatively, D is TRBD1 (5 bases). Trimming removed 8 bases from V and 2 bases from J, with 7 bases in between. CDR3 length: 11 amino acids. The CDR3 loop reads CASSRAYEQYF. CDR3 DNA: TGTGCCAGCTCCAGGGCCTACGAGCAGTACTTC.

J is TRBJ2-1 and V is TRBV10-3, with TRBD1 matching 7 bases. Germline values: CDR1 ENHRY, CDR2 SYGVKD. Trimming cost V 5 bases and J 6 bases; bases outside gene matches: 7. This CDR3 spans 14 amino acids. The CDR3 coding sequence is TGTGCCATCAGTCCTGACAGGGACCTCAATGAGCAGTTCTTC. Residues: CAISPDRDLNEQFF.

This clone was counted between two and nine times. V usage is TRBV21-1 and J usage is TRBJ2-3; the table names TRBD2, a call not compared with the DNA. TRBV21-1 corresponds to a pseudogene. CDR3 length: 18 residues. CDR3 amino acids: CASSKVLAGRLCTDTQYF. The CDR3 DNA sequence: TGTGCCAGCAGCAAAGTGCTAGCGGGACGTCTTTGCACAGATACGCAGTATTTT.

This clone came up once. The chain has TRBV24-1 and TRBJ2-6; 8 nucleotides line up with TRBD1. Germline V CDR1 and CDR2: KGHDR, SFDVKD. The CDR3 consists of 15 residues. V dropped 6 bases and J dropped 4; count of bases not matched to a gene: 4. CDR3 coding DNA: TGTGCCACCAGTCAGGGGGCTATGGGGGCCAACGTCCTGACTTTC. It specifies CATSQGAMGANVLTF.

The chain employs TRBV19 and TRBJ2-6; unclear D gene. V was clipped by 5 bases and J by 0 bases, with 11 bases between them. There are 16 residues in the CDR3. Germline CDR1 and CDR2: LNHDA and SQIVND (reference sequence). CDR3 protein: CASSFNSRSGANVLTF. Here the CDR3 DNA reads TGTGCCAGTAGTTTCAACAGCCGCTCTGGGGCCAACGTCCTGACTTTC.

The CDR3 nucleotides read TGCAGCGTTGAAGACCGGGACAGGAGATACCAAGAGACCCAGTACTTC. Translating it yields CSVEDRDRRYQETQYF. The chain is built from TRBV29-1 and TRBJ2-5; TRBD1 matches 8 bases. The CDR3 has 16 residues. Germline V gives CDR1 SQVTM, CDR2 ANQGSEA. V was clipped by 0 bases and J by 0 bases; unmatched bases: 6.

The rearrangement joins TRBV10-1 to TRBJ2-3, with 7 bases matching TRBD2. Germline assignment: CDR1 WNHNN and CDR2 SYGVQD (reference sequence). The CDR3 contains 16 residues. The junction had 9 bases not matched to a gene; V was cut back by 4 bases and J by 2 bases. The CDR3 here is CASSGRDSGYTDTQYF. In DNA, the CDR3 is TGCGCCAGCAGTGGACGGGATAGCGGGTACACAGATACGCAGTATTTT.

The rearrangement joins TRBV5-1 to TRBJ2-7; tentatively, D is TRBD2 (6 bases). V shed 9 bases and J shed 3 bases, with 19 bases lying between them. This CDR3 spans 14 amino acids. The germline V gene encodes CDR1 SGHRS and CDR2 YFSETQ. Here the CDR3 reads CATPGLDLFYEQYV. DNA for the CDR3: TGCGCCACCCCGGGACTCGACCTTTTCTACGAGCAGTACGTC.